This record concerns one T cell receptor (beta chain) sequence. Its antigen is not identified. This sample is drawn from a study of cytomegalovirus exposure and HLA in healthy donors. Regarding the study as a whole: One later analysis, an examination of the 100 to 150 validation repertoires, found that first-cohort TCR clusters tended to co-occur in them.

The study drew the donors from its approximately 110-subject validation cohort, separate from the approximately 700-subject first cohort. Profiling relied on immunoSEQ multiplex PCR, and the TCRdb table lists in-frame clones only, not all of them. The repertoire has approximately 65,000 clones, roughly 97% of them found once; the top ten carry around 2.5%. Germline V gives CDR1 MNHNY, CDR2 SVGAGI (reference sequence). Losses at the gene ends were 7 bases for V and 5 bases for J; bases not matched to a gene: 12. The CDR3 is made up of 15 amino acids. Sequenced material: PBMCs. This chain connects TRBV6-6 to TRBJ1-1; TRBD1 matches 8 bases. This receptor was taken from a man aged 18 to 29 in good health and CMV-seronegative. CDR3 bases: TGTGCCAGCACCTTATCACAGGGGGAGGGAACTGAAGCTTTCTTT. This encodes CASTLSQGEGTEAFF.